This TCR beta chain emerged from a study of blood T cells in healthy people across ages. This clonotype showed up just a few times. This CDR3 has 14 residues. The V gene's germline CDR1 is DFQATT and CDR2 SNEGSKA (reference sequence). The V segment lost 2 bases and the J segment 7 bases; nucleotides outside the gene matches: 6. The amount of total RNA extracted per sample was at least 6 micrograms. Using a J-beta primer mix together with a sample-barcoded 5' primer, a second PCR was run for about 6 to 11 cycles. TCRdb reanalysed the 5' RACE reads using MiXCR and keeps one entry per CDR3 protein. The sample has some 1,500,000 distinct CDR3 sequences, less than 45% seen once; the top ten hold approximately 4.1%.

The chain joins TRBV20-1 to TRBJ1-5, with TRBD1 identical over 9 bases. The sample was blood. The clonotype comes from a woman aged 18-35 years in good health. The CDR3 coding sequence is TGCAGTGCTAGACAGGGACAGGGCGTCCAGCCCCAGCATTTT. It yields the protein CSARQGQGVQPQHF.